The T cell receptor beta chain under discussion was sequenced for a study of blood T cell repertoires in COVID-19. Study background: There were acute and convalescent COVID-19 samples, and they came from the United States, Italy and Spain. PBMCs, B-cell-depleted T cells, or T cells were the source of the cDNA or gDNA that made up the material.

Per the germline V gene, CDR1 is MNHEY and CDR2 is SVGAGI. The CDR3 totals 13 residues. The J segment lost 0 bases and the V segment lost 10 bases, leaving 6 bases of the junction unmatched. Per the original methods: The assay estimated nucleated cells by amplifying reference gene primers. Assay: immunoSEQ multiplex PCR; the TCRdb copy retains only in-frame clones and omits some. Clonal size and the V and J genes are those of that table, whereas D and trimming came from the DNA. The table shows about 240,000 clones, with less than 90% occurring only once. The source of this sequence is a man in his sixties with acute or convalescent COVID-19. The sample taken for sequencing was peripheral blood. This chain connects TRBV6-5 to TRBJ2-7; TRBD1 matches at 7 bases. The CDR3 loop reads CATLGQASYEQYF. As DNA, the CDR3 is TGTGCCACCTTAGGACAGGCCTCCTACGAGCAGTACTTC.